This TCR beta chain was captured in a study of CD8 T cells in Susac syndrome. Notes on this clonotype: Its antigen remains unknown.

Study observations and caveats: The study conceded that its TCR sequencing and HLA analysis involved relatively few individuals.

RNA amounts of roughly 0.45 to 1 ug underwent reverse transcription with random hexamers. Across 54 Vbeta and 13 Jbeta, immunoSEQ multiplex PCR amplified TCR beta CDR3. TCRdb called the immunoSEQ multiplex PCR reads again in MiXCR, with one record for every CDR3 protein. The profile shows approximately 140,000 distinct CDR3 sequences, around 75% of them singletons. Germline V gives CDR1 LGHNA, CDR2 YSLEER. V gave up 6 bases and J gave up 0 bases, with 18 bases separating them. The length of the CDR3 is 17 residues. CD8+ and CD4+ blood T cells underwent TCR beta sequencing. The CD8+ and CD4+ T cells were negatively isolated, with the TEMRA cells enriched by FACS.

Material for sequencing was CD8+ T cells from PBMCs. The TCR comes from a human donor with multiple sclerosis. The V and J genes are TRBV4-3 and TRBJ2-1, with D maybe TRBD2 (5 bases). This CDR3 is CASSPGLTPSSYNEQFF. The CDR3 DNA sequence: TGCGCCAGCAGTCCTGGACTGACGCCGAGCTCCTACAATGAGCAGTTCTTC.